These 18 T cell receptor beta chains were all obtained from the same sample, sequenced in a study of blood T cell repertoires in COVID-19. Using immunoSEQ multiplex PCR, the repertoire was profiled, and TCRdb retains in-frame clones only, with some absent. In the table there are roughly 80,000 clones, over 70% of which are singletons. The sample consisted of peripheral blood. The receptors come from a woman aged 60-70 years with acute or convalescent COVID-19.

The gene calls are TRBV11-2 and TRBJ1-4; possibly TRBD1 for D (6 bases). Germline CDR1 is SGHAT and CDR2 is FQNNGV. Deletions cut 0 bases from V and 5 bases from J, with 22 bases between. The CDR3 covers 19 residues. The CDR3 loop is CASSLEVAFTGSRNEKLFF. CDR3 in DNA: TGTGCCAGCAGCTTAGAGGTAGCCTTTACAGGGTCAAGGAATGAAAAACTGTTTTTT.

The count of this clone is one. The chain links TRBV12-3 or TRBV12-4 to TRBJ1-2; 7 bases match TRBD1. Trimming took 6 bases from V and 8 from J; bases not matched to a gene: 6. The CDR3 runs to 12 residues. The CDR3 here is CASRQGKGGYTF. In DNA form, the CDR3 reads TGTGCCAGCAGACAGGGGAAGGGGGGCTACACCTTC.

The chain has TRBV13 and TRBJ1-2, with 7 bases fitting TRBD1. The J segment lost 3 bases and the V segment lost 0 bases, leaving 1 base of the junction unmatched. Germline CDR1 PRHDT, CDR2 FYEKMQ (reference sequence). CDR3 length: 14 residues. The chain's CDR3 is CASSLGQGHYGYTF. The DNA for the CDR3 is TGTGCCAGCAGCTTAGGACAGGGGCACTATGGCTACACCTTC.

The J gene is TRBJ2-1, the V gene TRBV11-2, with TRBD2 matching over 13 bases. Germline CDR1 reads SGHAT; CDR2 reads FQNNGV. The CDR3 is 16 residues long. V lost 3 bases to trimming and J lost 10 bases; unmatched junction nucleotides: 9. The CDR3 DNA is TGTGCCAGCAGCTTTCGACTAGCGGGAGGAGCCCACGAGCAGTTCTTC. Its translation is CASSFRLAGGAHEQFF.

The sample holds a few counts of this clone. The V and J genes are TRBV21-1 and TRBJ2-1; the table's D gene call, TRBD2, was not cross checked with the DNA. TRBV21-1 is a pseudogene segment. This CDR3 has 17 residues. CDR3 DNA sequence: TGTGCCAGCAGCAAACCCGTCTCGGGAGGGTCCTACAATGAGCAGTTCTTC. Protein: CASSKPVSGGSYNEQFF.

The chain carries TRBV6-1 and TRBJ2-7; TRBD1 matches 7 bases. Germline V gene sequence: CDR1 MNHNS, CDR2 SASEGT. Unmatched junction bases numbered 9, after V lost 3 bases and J lost 1 base. The CDR3 runs to 16 residues. CDR3 sequence reads: CASSDGTAASSYEQYF. CDR3 DNA: TGTGCCAGCAGTGACGGGACAGCTGCATCATCCTACGAGCAGTACTTC.

J is TRBJ1-2 and V is TRBV10-3; possibly TRBD1 for D (6 bases). With 8 bases removed from V and 5 bases from J, the gap between germline ends came to 15 bases. This CDR3 is 13 amino acids long. Germline V gene data show CDR1 as ENHRY and CDR2 as SYGVKD. CDR3 nucleotide sequence: TGTGCCATCCTTTACAGGGAGAGATATGGCTACACCTTC. It codes for CAILYRERYGYTF.

This chain links TRBV19 with TRBJ2-1; D gene ambiguous. The CDR3 is 17 amino acids. Germline-derived CDR1 and CDR2 are LNHDA and SQIVND (reference sequence). The ends were cut back, 2 bases at V and 0 bases at J, with 14 bases in the middle. DNA of the CDR3: TGTGCCAGTAGTATACCGTCCGGTTCGAGCTCCTACAATGAGCAGTTCTTC. Translation gives CASSIPSGSSSYNEQFF.

This CDR3 is CASGRALITDTQYF. Here the CDR3 DNA reads TGTGCTAGTGGGAGAGCGTTGATAACAGATACGCAGTATTTT. V usage is TRBV12-5 and J usage is TRBJ2-3; D call uncertain. The V end was cut by 6 bases, the J end by 3 bases, with 13 bases between. This CDR3 is built from 14 residues. Germline lookup yields CDR1 LGHNT and CDR2 FRNRAP.

V is TRBV2 and J is TRBJ1-3; D is possibly TRBD1 (6 bases). Between the trimmed V and J ends, which lost 3 bases and 2 bases, there was a span of 14 bases. The germline gives CDR1 SNHLY, CDR2 FYNNEI. This CDR3 contains 16 residues. The CDR3 reads CASSERQVAAGNTIYF. The CDR3 bases are TGTGCCAGCAGTGAGAGACAGGTCGCGGCTGGAAACACCATATATTTT.

The rearrangement uses TRBV7-6 and TRBJ2-1, with 7 positions matching TRBD2. V shed 2 bases and J 6 bases; nucleotides not matched to a gene: 7. The CDR3 runs 15 residues. The germline gives CDR1 SGHVS, CDR2 FNYEAQ. CDR3 protein: CASSLLSASGNEQFF. The CDR3 DNA reads TGTGCCAGCAGCTTACTATCGGCTAGCGGCAATGAGCAGTTCTTC.

This chain links TRBV6-6 with TRBJ1-2; D uncertain. Germline V gene data show CDR1 as MNHNY and CDR2 as SVGAGI (reference sequence). Trimming left V 5 bases short and J 2 bases short, with 15 bases between. The CDR3 totals 15 residues. The chain's CDR3 is CASSPPPGNNYGYTF. Here the CDR3 DNA reads TGTGCCAGCAGTCCCCCCCCGGGGAACAACTATGGCTACACCTTC.

This chain links TRBV5-1 with TRBJ2-1, with D hard to call. Trimming stripped 0 bases from V and 4 bases from J, with 14 bases between. Germline assignment: CDR1 SGHRS and CDR2 YFSETQ. This CDR3 region has 16 residues. CDR3 protein: CASSLAPGPSYNEQFF. CDR3 DNA: TGCGCCAGCAGCTTGGCCCCTGGGCCATCTTACAATGAGCAGTTCTTC.

This clone was seen a handful of times. The chain links TRBV30 to TRBJ2-7; 9 bases map to TRBD1. V gave up 5 bases and J gave up 6 bases; unmatched junction bases: 23. The V gene's germline CDR1 is GTSNPN and CDR2 SVGIG (reference sequence). The CDR3 has 18 amino acids. The CDR3 region has the DNA TGTGCCTGGGGTACTAATCCATTGTGGGGACAGGGAGCCGGCGAGCAGTACTTC. As protein: CAWGTNPLWGQGAGEQYF.

The chain combines TRBV11-3 with TRBJ2-7; D possibly corresponds to TRBD2 (6 bases). V gave up 3 bases and J gave up 5 bases, with 20 bases separating them. Germline V gene data show CDR1 as SGHNT and CDR2 as YENEEA. This CDR3 contains 16 residues. CDR3 sequence (DNA): TGTGCCAGCAGCTTGGTAGTTTGCGGGATCCGCGACGAGCAGTACTTC. Translation gives CASSLVVCGIRDEQYF. The variable domain in full, completed from reference TRBV11-3 and TRBJ2-7, reads EAGVVQSPRYKIIEKKQPVAFWCNPISGHNTLYWYLQNLGQGPELLIRYENEEAVDDSQLPKDRFSAERLKGVDSTLKIQPAELGDSAVYLCASSLVVCGIRDEQYFGPGTRLTVT.

J is TRBJ1-2 and V is TRBV5-1; D perhaps matches TRBD1 (6 bases). This CDR3 has 14 amino acids. Trimming removed 4 bases at V and 0 bases at J, with 10 bases between. Germline-derived CDR1 and CDR2 are SGHRS and YFSETQ. The CDR3 bases are TGCGCCAGCAGCAGGACAGCCACTAACTATGGCTACACCTTC. It is translated as CASSRTATNYGYTF.

Comment on this clone: One end of the junction fails to match germline, which may point to a read error. The chain links TRBV30 to TRBJ1-6; D not certain. Germline values: CDR1 GTSNPN, CDR2 SVGIG (reference sequence). This CDR3 contains 13 residues. CDR3 DNA sequence: TGTGCCTGGAGTCCACCCTACAATTCACCCCTCCACTTT. Its translation is CAWSPPYNSPLHF.

The gene calls are TRBV10-3 and TRBJ1-1; 8 bases are a match to TRBD1. In germline, CDR1 is ENHRY, CDR2 SYGVKD. The CDR3 contains 14 residues. V trimming: 6 bases; J trimming: 4 bases; junction bases outside the gene matches: 7. The chain's CDR3 is CAIRETGEATEAFF. The CDR3 nucleotides read TGTGCCATCAGGGAGACAGGGGAAGCCACTGAAGCTTTCTTT.